The 5 T cell receptor beta chains reported below all come from one sample, sequenced in a study of T cell responses to AZD1222 COVID-19 vaccine. Profiled with immunoSEQ multiplex PCR; TCRdb holds only in-frame clones, not every one. The sample holds under 140,000 clones, 80% to 90% seen once. The input for sequencing was peripheral blood, taken 28 days after the second AZD1222 dose. Receptors were obtained from an adult who received the AZD1222 COVID-19 vaccine.

This chain connects TRBV9 to TRBJ1-4; 7 positions match TRBD1. The CDR3 totals 15 residues. The J segment lost 7 bases and the V segment lost 0 bases, leaving 6 bases of the junction unmatched. Germline V gives CDR1 SGDLS, CDR2 YYNGEE. The CDR3: CASSVAQGVSEKLFF. The CDR3 DNA reads TGTGCCAGCAGCGTAGCTCAGGGGGTGAGTGAAAAACTGTTTTTT.

The chain recombines TRBV28 with TRBJ1-1; D might be TRBD1 (5 bases). This CDR3 is 13 amino acids long. Germline-derived CDR1 and CDR2 are MDHEN and SYDVKM. V gave up 6 bases and J gave up 7 bases, with 15 bases separating them. The CDR3 nucleotides are TGTGCCAGCAGCCCCGGTACGAGGGGTGAAGCTTTCTTT. This encodes CASSPGTRGEAFF. Variable domain in full (rest from reference TRBV28 and TRBJ1-1): DVKVTQSSRYLVKRTGEKVFLECVQDMDHENMFWYRQDPGLGLRLIYFSYDVKMKEKGDIPEGYSVSREKKERFSLILESASTNQTSMYLCASSPGTRGEAFFGQGTRLTVV.

V is TRBV4-1 and J is TRBJ2-6; D is ambiguous. Trimming stripped 3 bases from V and 0 bases from J, with 15 bases between. Germline CDR1 reads MGHRA; CDR2 reads YSYEKL. The CDR3 has 18 residues. The chain's CDR3 is CASSHPTQIDSGANVLTF. The CDR3 region has the DNA TGCGCCAGCAGCCACCCGACACAAATTGACTCTGGGGCCAACGTCCTGACTTTC.

The V and J genes are TRBV19 and TRBJ1-1, with TRBD1 as a possible D gene (6 bases). Trimming left V 3 bases short and J 4 bases short, with 9 bases between. The CDR3 is 13 residues long. CDR1 is LNHDA, CDR2 SQIVND, per germline (reference sequence). The CDR3 sequence: CASSISGATEAFF. For the CDR3, the DNA is TGTGCCAGTAGTATCTCGGGGGCCACTGAAGCTTTCTTT.

The J gene is TRBJ2-2, the V gene TRBV5-6; D may match TRBD1 or TRBD2 (5 bases each). The V end lost 10 bases, the J end lost 2 bases, and 15 bases lay between the germline ends. The CDR3 is 14 amino acids. Germline V lookup: CDR1 SGHDT, CDR2 YYEEEE. As DNA, the CDR3 is TGTGCCTCCTTCCCGGGACCCAACACCGGGGAGCTGTTTTTT. Its translation is CASFPGPNTGELFF.